The sequence of this T cell receptor beta chain was determined in a study of STAT5B mutations in CD4+ large granular lymphocyte leukemia. TCRdb's table, derived via immunoSEQ multiplex PCR, lists solely in-frame clones and lacks some. The top ten hold approximately 2% of the sample, which has approximately 30,000 clones, 55% to 80% seen once. The germline gives CDR1 MNHEY, CDR2 SVGAGI. Deletions cut 0 bases from V and 5 bases from J, with 5 bases between. The CDR3 is made up of 13 amino acids. The specimen sequenced was CD4+ T cells from blood buffy coats. The origin of this receptor is a human donor in good health. The chain recombines TRBV6-5 with TRBJ1-5; no firm D call. The CDR3 loop reads CASSYSVDQPQHF. CDR3 DNA sequence: TGTGCCAGCAGTTACTCGGTTGATCAGCCCCAGCATTTT.